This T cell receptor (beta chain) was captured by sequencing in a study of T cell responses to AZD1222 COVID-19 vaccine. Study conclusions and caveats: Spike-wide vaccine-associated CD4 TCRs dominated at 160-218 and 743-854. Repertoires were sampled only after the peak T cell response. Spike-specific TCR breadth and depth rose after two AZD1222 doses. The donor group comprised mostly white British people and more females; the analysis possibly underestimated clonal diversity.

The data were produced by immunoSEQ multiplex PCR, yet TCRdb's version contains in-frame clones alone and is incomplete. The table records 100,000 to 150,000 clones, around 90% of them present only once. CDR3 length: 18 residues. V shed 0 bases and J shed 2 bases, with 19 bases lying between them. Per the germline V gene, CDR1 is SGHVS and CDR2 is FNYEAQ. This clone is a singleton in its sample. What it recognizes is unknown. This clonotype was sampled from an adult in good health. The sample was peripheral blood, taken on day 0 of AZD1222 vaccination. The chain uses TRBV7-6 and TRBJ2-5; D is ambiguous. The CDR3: CASSLASPTQYGQETQYF. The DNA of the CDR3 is TGTGCCAGCAGCTTAGCGAGCCCCACCCAGTACGGGCAAGAGACCCAGTACTTC.